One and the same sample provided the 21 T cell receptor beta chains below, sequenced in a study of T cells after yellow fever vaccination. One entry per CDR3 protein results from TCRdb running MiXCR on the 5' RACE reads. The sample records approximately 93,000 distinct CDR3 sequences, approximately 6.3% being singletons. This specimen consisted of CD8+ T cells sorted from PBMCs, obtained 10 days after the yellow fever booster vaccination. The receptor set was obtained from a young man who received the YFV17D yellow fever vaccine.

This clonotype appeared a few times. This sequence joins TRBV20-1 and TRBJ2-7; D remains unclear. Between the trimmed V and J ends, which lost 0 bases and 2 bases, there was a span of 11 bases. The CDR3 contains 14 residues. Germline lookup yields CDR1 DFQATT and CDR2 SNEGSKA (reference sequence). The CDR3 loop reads CSARDPLIAYEQYF. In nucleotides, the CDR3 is TGCAGTGCTAGAGATCCCCTGATAGCCTACGAGCAGTACTTC.

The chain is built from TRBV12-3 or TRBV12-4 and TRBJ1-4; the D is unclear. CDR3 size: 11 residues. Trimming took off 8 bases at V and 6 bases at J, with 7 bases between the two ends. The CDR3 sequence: CASGFHEKLFF. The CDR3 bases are TGTGCCAGCGGATTCCATGAAAAACTGTTTTTT.

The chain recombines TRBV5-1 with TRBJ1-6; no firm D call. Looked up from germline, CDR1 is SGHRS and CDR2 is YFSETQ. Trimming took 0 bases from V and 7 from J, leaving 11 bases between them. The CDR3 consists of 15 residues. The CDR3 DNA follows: TGCGCCAGCAGCTTGGCCTGGGCCAGGAATTCACCCCTCCACTTT. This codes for CASSLAWARNSPLHF.

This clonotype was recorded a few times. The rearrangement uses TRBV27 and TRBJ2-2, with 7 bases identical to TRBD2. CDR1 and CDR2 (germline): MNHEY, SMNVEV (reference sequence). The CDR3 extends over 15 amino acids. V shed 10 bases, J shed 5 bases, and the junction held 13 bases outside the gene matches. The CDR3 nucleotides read TGTGCCACGACCCGGGGGGTAGGTGAGACCGGGGAGCTGTTTTTT. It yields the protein CATTRGVGETGELFF.

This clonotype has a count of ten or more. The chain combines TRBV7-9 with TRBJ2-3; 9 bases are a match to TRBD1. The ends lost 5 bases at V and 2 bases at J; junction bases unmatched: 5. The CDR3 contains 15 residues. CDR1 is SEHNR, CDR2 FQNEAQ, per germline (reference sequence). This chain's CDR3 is CASSEGDRVTDTQYF. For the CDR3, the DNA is TGTGCCAGCAGCGAAGGGGACAGGGTCACAGATACGCAGTATTTT.

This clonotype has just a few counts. The CDR3 DNA sequence: TGTGCCAGCCGACTAGCGGCCACCGGGGAGCTGTTTTTT. This encodes CASRLAATGELFF. V gene TRBV7-9 combines with J gene TRBJ2-2; TRBD2 agrees at 9 bases. Germline V gives CDR1 SEHNR, CDR2 FQNEAQ (reference sequence). The CDR3 length is 13 residues. Trimming took 8 bases from V and 4 from J; bases not matched to a gene: 2.

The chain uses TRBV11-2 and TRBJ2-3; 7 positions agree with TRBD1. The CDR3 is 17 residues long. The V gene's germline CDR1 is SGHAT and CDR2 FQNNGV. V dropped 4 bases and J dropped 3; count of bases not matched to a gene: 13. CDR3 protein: CASSWVTGSPITDTQYF. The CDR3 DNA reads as TGTGCCAGCAGCTGGGTGACAGGGTCCCCCATTACAGATACGCAGTATTTT.

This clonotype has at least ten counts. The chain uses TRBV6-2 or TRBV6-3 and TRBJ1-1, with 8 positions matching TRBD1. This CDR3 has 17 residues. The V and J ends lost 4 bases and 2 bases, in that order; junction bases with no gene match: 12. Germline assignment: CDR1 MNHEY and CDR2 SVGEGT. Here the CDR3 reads CASSFIQGASENTEAFF. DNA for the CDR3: TGTGCCAGCAGTTTCATCCAGGGGGCCTCCGAAAACACTGAAGCTTTCTTT.

CDR3 protein: CASSSSWLRNIQYF. The CDR3 DNA reads as TGTGCCAGCAGCTCCTCTTGGCTGCGAAACATTCAGTACTTC. V usage is TRBV7-8 and J usage is TRBJ2-4; D is unresolved. CDR3 length: 14 residues. V lost 4 bases and J lost 6, with 13 bases in between. The germline CDR1 and CDR2 sequences are SGHVS and FQNEAQ.

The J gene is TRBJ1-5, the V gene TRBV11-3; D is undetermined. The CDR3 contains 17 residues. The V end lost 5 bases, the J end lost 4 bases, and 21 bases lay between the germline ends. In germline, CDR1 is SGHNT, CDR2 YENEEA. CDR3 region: CASSPGRGKVINQPQHF. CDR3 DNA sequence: TGTGCCAGCAGCCCCGGGCGTGGGAAGGTCATTAATCAGCCCCAGCATTTT.

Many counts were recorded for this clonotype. CDR3 protein: CASSPLAGETSDTQYF. The CDR3 DNA is TGTGCCAGTAGCCCACTAGCGGGGGAAACATCAGATACGCAGTATTTT. The chain has TRBV19 and TRBJ2-3; 11 bases align to TRBD2. Losses at the gene ends were 6 bases for V and 4 bases for J; bases not matched to a gene: 9. From germline, CDR1 is LNHDA and CDR2 SQIVND (reference sequence). CDR3 length: 16 residues.

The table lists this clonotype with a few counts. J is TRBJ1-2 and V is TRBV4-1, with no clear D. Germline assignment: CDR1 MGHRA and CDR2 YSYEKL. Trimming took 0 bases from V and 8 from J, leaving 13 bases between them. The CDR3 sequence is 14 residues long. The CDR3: CASSQDHGEIGYTF. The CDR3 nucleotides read TGCGCCAGCAGCCAAGATCACGGGGAAATCGGCTACACCTTC.

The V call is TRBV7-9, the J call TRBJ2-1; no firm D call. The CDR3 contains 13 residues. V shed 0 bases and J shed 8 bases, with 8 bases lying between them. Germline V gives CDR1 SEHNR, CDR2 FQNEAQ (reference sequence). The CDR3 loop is CASSLAFPHEQFF. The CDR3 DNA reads TGTGCCAGCAGCTTAGCTTTCCCCCATGAGCAGTTCTTC.

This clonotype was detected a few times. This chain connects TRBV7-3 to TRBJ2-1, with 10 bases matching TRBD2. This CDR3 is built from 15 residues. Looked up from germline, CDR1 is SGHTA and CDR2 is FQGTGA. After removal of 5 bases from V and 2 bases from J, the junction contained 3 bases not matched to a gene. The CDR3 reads CASSGSGGAYNEQFF. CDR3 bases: TGTGCCAGCAGCGGCAGCGGGGGGGCCTACAATGAGCAGTTCTTC.

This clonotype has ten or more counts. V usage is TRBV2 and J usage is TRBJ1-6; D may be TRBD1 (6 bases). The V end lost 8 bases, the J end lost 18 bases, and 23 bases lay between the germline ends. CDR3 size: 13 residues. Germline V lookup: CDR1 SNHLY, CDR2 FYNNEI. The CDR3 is CASLGQSLDLYHF. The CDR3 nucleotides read TGTGCCAGCCTTGGACAGTCTCTCGACCTGTACCACTTT.

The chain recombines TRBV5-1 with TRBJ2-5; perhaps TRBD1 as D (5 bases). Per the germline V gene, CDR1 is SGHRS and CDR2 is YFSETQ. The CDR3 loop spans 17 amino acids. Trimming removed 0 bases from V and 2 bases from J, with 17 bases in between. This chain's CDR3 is CASSLGQIGLSQETQYF. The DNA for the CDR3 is TGCGCCAGCAGCTTGGGACAGATCGGTTTATCGCAAGAGACCCAGTACTTC.

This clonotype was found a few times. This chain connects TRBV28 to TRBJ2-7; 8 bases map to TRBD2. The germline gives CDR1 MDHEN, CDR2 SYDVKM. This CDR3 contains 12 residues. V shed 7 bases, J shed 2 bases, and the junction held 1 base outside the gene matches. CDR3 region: CASTGGTYEQYV. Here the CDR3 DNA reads TGTGCCAGCACGGGAGGGACCTACGAGCAGTACGTC.

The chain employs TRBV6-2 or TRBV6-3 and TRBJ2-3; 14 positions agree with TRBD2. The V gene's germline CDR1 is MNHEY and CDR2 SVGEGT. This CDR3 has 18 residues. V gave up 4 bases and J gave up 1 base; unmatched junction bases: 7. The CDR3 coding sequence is TGTGCCAGCAGTTCGACTAGCGGGGGGGCCCCCGGCACAGATACGCAGTATTTT. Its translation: CASSSTSGGAPGTDTQYF.

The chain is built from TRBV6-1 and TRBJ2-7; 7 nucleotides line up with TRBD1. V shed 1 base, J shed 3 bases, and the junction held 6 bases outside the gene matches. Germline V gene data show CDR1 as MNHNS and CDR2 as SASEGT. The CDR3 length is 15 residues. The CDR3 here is CASSEGQGLNYEQYV. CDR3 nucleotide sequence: TGTGCCAGCAGTGAAGGACAGGGTCTAAACTACGAGCAGTACGTC.

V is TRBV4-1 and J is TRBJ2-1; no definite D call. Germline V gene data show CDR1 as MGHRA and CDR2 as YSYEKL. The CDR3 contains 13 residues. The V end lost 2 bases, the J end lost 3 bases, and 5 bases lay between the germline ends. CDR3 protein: CASSQISYNEQFF. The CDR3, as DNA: TGCGCCAGCAGCCAAATCAGCTACAATGAGCAGTTCTTC.

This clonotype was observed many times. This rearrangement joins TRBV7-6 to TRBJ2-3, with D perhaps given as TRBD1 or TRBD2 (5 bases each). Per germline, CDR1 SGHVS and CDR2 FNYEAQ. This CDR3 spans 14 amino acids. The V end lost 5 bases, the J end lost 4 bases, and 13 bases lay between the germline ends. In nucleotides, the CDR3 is TGTGCCAGCAGCCCCGGGGCGGGCGCAGATACGCAGTATTTT. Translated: CASSPGAGADTQYF.